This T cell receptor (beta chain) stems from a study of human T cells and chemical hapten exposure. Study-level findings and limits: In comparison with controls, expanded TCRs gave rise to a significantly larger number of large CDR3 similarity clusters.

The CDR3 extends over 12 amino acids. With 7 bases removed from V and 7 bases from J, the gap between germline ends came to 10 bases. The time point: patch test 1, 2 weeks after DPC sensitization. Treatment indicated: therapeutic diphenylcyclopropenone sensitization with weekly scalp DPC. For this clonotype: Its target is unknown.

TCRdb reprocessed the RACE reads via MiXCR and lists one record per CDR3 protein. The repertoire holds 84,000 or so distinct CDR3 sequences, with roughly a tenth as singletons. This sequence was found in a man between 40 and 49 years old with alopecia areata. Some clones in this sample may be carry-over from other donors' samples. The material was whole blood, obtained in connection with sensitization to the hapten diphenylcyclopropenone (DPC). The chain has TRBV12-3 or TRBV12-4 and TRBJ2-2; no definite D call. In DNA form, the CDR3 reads TGTGCCAGCACTTCGAGTCACGGGGAGCTGTTTTTT. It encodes CASTSSHGELFF.